This passage covers 24 T cell receptor beta chains from one sample sequenced in a study of shared clonotypes between healthy human individuals. Assay: immunoSEQ multiplex PCR; the TCRdb copy retains only in-frame clones and omits some. The sample includes under 2,500,000 clones, 95% of them seen just once. Input material: naive CD4+ T cells sorted from blood. The subset was: CD45RA+ positively selected. These receptors were obtained from a man younger than 35 in good health.

This chain joins TRBV11-3 and TRBJ2-2; 8 bases are a match to TRBD1. Per the germline V gene, CDR1 is SGHNT and CDR2 is YENEEA. V shed 5 bases and J 6 bases; nucleotides not matched to a gene: 5. This CDR3 comprises 14 residues. The CDR3 is CASSERQGPGELFF. The CDR3 bases are TGTGCCAGCAGCGAACGACAGGGGCCCGGGGAGCTGTTTTTT. Complete variable domain (other parts from reference TRBV11-3 and TRBJ2-2): EAGVVQSPRYKIIEKKQPVAFWCNPISGHNTLYWYLQNLGQGPELLIRYENEEAVDDSQLPKDRFSAERLKGVDSTLKIQPAELGDSAVYLCASSERQGPGELFFGEGSRLTVL.

This clone came up once. Additional DNA sequences in this sample encode the identical CDR3. This chain links TRBV30 with TRBJ1-4; D unresolved. Trimming took off 0 bases at V and 8 bases at J, with 13 bases between the two ends. Germline CDR1 GTSNPN, CDR2 SVGIG (reference sequence). This CDR3 comprises 14 residues. For the CDR3, the DNA is TGTGCCTGGAGTGTATCGAGGGCAGGAGAAAAACTGTTTTTT. Residues: CAWSVSRAGEKLFF.

The rearrangement joins TRBV6-6 to TRBJ2-7, with D possibly TRBD1 on 6 matching bases. The CDR3 extends over 14 amino acids. CDR1 and CDR2 from the germline V gene are MNHNY and SVGAGI (reference sequence). V lost 2 bases to trimming and J lost 4 bases, with 12 bases between them. CDR3 amino acids: CASSYTQGQYEQYF. The CDR3 coding sequence is TGTGCCAGCAGTTACACGCAGGGGCAGTACGAGCAGTACTTC.

The chain employs TRBV11-2 and TRBJ1-6; D perhaps matches TRBD1 (6 bases). V dropped 6 bases and J dropped 10 bases, with 16 bases sitting between them. The CDR3 loop spans 14 amino acids. Germline V gene sequence: CDR1 SGHAT, CDR2 FQNNGV. The CDR3 DNA is TGTGCCAGCAGAAACAGGGAGATGAGGTCACCCCTCCACTTT. It is translated as CASRNREMRSPLHF. The full variable domain, its missing parts supplied by reference TRBV11-2 and TRBJ1-6, is EAGVAQSPRYKIIEKRQSVAFWCNPISGHATLYWYQQILGQGPKLLIQFQNNGVVDDSQLPKDRFSAERLKGVDSTLKIQPAKLEDSAVYLCASRNREMRSPLHFGNGTRLTVT.

This chain connects TRBV10-1 to TRBJ1-1; D ambiguous. Trimming took 3 bases from V and 7 from J, leaving 15 bases between them. The germline gives CDR1 WNHNN, CDR2 SYGVQD (reference sequence). The length of the CDR3 is 14 residues. CDR3 region: CASSEEGRPLEAFF. The DNA for the CDR3 is TGCGCCAGCAGTGAAGAGGGTCGGCCCCTTGAAGCTTTCTTT.

The chain recombines TRBV7-9 with TRBJ1-3; no firm D call. The CDR3 loop spans 14 amino acids. Germline V gene lookup returns CDR1 SEHNR and CDR2 FQNEAQ (reference sequence). The V end lost 5 bases, the J end lost 0 bases, and 8 bases lay between the germline ends. The CDR3 coding sequence is TGTGCCAGCAGCGTAAAAGACTCTGGAAACACCATATATTTT. This encodes CASSVKDSGNTIYF.

The chain uses TRBV2 and TRBJ2-7; the D is unclear. V lost 6 bases, J lost 5 bases, and 5 bases lay in between. Germline V CDR1 and CDR2: SNHLY, FYNNEI. The CDR3 extends over 10 amino acids. The CDR3 nucleotides are TGTGCCAGCAGACCCAACGAGCAGTACTTC. It codes for CASRPNEQYF.

The CDR3 is CASSFSTGGNEQYF. Written as DNA, the CDR3 is TGTGCCAGCAGCTTTTCGACAGGGGGCAACGAGCAGTACTTC. The V call is TRBV5-4, the J call TRBJ2-7; 10 positions agree with TRBD1. CDR1 and CDR2 (germline): SGHNT, YYREEE (reference sequence). J lost 5 bases, V lost 2 bases, and 4 bases had no gene match. The length of the CDR3 is 14 residues.

The chain carries TRBV6-5 and TRBJ1-3; D uncertain. The CDR3 runs to 14 residues. V shed 0 bases and J shed 4 bases, with 7 bases lying between them. Germline loops: CDR1 MNHEY, CDR2 SVGAGI. This CDR3 is CASSYSMGGNTIYF. CDR3 sequence (DNA): TGTGCCAGCAGTTACTCCATGGGAGGAAACACCATATATTTT.

Comment on this clone: The sample holds other DNA sequences that translate to the same CDR3. The J gene is TRBJ2-7, the V gene TRBV7-9; possible D gene TRBD1, 5 bases. Germline V gene data show CDR1 as SEHNR and CDR2 as FQNEAQ (reference sequence). The CDR3 runs 14 residues. V was pared by 5 bases and J by 2 bases, with 13 bases between. This CDR3 reads CASSTQGGPYEQYF. Written as DNA, the CDR3 is TGTGCCAGCAGCACGCAGGGTGGTCCCTACGAGCAGTACTTC.

This clone was seen only once. The rearrangement uses TRBV27 and TRBJ2-6; no firm D call. The CDR3 is 14 amino acids. Trimming took 7 bases from V and 0 from J, leaving 7 bases between them. The germline V gene encodes CDR1 MNHEY and CDR2 SMNVEV (reference sequence). The CDR3 coding sequence is TGTGCCAGCACCTGGGGCTCTGGGGCCAACGTCCTGACTTTC. As protein: CASTWGSGANVLTF.

This clone has only one observation. V gene TRBV9 combines with J gene TRBJ2-1; the match to TRBD2 covers 11 bases. CDR1 is SGDLS and CDR2 is YYNGEE in the germline V gene. Germline trimming cut 1 base from V and 10 bases from J; bases unmatched to any gene: 13. CDR3 length: 17 amino acids. CDR3 loop: CASSVMLAGGTMTEQFF. CDR3 coding DNA: TGTGCCAGCAGCGTAATGCTAGCGGGGGGCACAATGACCGAGCAGTTCTTC.

A single count supports this clone. This rearrangement joins TRBV28 to TRBJ1-4; 8 nucleotides match TRBD1. The length of the CDR3 is 17 residues. The V gene end was trimmed by 5 bases and the J gene end by 2 bases; junction bases not matched to a gene: 10. Germline-derived CDR1 and CDR2 are MDHEN and SYDVKM. The CDR3 sequence: CASSKFGQGRTNEKLFF. CDR3 DNA: TGTGCCAGCAGTAAATTCGGACAGGGCAGGACTAATGAAAAACTGTTTTTT.

V is TRBV5-1 and J is TRBJ2-5, with D perhaps matching TRBD1 or TRBD2 (5 bases each). The germline V gene has CDR1 SGHRS and CDR2 YFSETQ. The length of the CDR3 is 15 residues. Trimming left V 0 bases short and J 4 bases short, with 13 bases between. Here the CDR3 DNA reads TGCGCCAGCAGCTTGGACGGGGCCCCACCAGAGACCCAGTACTTC. It codes for CASSLDGAPPETQYF.

The chain carries TRBV2 and TRBJ2-2, with 7 bases that match TRBD1. The length of the CDR3 is 15 residues. The trim removed 3 bases at V and 5 bases at J, leaving 6 bases unmatched. Germline V lookup: CDR1 SNHLY, CDR2 FYNNEI. The CDR3 is CASSDNRGRTGELFF. DNA for the CDR3: TGTGCCAGCAGTGATAATAGGGGGCGGACCGGGGAGCTGTTTTTT. Using reference TRBV2 and TRBJ2-2 for the parts outside the CDR3, the full variable domain is EPEVTQTPSHQVTQMGQEVILRCVPISNHLYFYWYRQILGQKVEFLVSFYNNEISEKSEIFDDQFSVERPDGSNFTLKIRSTKLEDSAMYFCASSDNRGRTGELFFGEGSRLTVL.

The chain joins TRBV7-2 to TRBJ1-6; 8 bases are a match to TRBD1. Germline V gene lookup returns CDR1 SGHTA and CDR2 FQGNSA. The V gene end was trimmed by 5 bases and the J gene end by 7 bases; junction bases not matched to a gene: 7. The CDR3 is 15 residues long. CDR3 DNA sequence: TGTGCCAGCAGCCCTAGACAGGGGCTAAATTCACCCCTCCACTTT. As protein: CASSPRQGLNSPLHF.

On this clone itself: At the DNA level, this CDR3 is encoded by other sequences in the same sample as well. The rearrangement links TRBV7-9 to TRBJ1-4, with unresolved D. The germline V gene encodes CDR1 SEHNR and CDR2 FQNEAQ (reference sequence). V gave up 1 base and J gave up 5 bases, with 8 bases separating them. The CDR3 has 14 amino acids. CDR3 sequence reads: CASSLGGLNEKLFF. CDR3 sequence (DNA): TGTGCCAGCAGCTTAGGCGGGCTAAATGAAAAACTGTTTTTT.

The chain links TRBV6-6 to TRBJ1-4; tentatively, D is TRBD1 (6 bases). The germline V gene encodes CDR1 MNHNY and CDR2 SVGAGI (reference sequence). There are 16 residues in the CDR3. V lost 2 bases and J 8 bases, leaving 18 bases between the germline ends. CDR3 region: CASSYPGGGEREKLFF. DNA for the CDR3: TGTGCCAGCAGTTACCCAGGAGGGGGAGAGAGGGAAAAACTGTTTTTT.

In its sample, this clone was seen once. V usage is TRBV19 and J usage is TRBJ2-4; D is possibly TRBD2 (6 bases). Germline V lookup: CDR1 LNHDA, CDR2 SQIVND (reference sequence). The V end lost 5 bases, the J end lost 3 bases, and 14 bases lay between the germline ends. There are 15 residues in the CDR3. CDR3 residues: CASSLGGADKNIQYF. The DNA of the CDR3 is TGTGCCAGTAGTCTCGGAGGGGCAGACAAAAACATTCAGTACTTC.

The chain couples TRBV18 to TRBJ1-4; 7 bases match TRBD1. V shed 3 bases and J 8 bases; nucleotides not matched to a gene: 15. This CDR3 is 17 amino acids long. The germline CDR1 and CDR2 sequences are KGHSH and LQKENI. The CDR3 DNA is TGTGCCAGCTCACCCTTGGGGACAGCCCCAAGCTCGGAAAAACTGTTTTTT. It encodes CASSPLGTAPSSEKLFF.

This chain joins TRBV2 and TRBJ2-7; TRBD1 matches 9 bases. The trim removed 2 bases at V and 4 bases at J, leaving 18 bases unmatched. The germline gives CDR1 SNHLY, CDR2 FYNNEI. CDR3 length: 19 amino acids. CDR3: CASSERSGTGPSLVYEQYF. CDR3 nucleotides: TGTGCCAGCAGTGAAAGGTCTGGGACAGGGCCCTCTTTGGTATACGAGCAGTACTTC.

The V and J genes are TRBV10-3 and TRBJ2-5, with D tentatively TRBD2 (7 bases). V shed 8 bases and J shed 4 bases, with 14 bases lying between them. The CDR3 extends over 13 amino acids. From germline, CDR1 is ENHRY and CDR2 SYGVKD. The CDR3: CAIAGGGGETQYF. As DNA, the CDR3 is TGTGCCATCGCGGGCGGGGGCGGAGAGACCCAGTACTTC.

The J gene is TRBJ1-1, the V gene TRBV10-3; 8 nucleotides line up with TRBD1. Germline V CDR1 and CDR2: ENHRY, SYGVKD. Trimming at V came to 9 bases and at J to 0 bases, leaving 3 bases not matched to a gene. The CDR3 is made up of 13 amino acids. The CDR3 nucleotides read TGTGCCATTACGGGACAGGTGAACACTGAAGCTTTCTTT. Translated: CAITGQVNTEAFF.

V is TRBV5-1 and J is TRBJ2-5; D call uncertain. Germline V lookup: CDR1 SGHRS, CDR2 YFSETQ. Trimming stripped 3 bases from V and 3 bases from J, with 6 bases between. This CDR3 is 12 amino acids long. In DNA, the CDR3 is TGCGCCAGCAGCTGGACGGAAGAGACCCAGTACTTC. As protein: CASSWTEETQYF.